These T cell receptor beta chains were read from a single sample in a study of shared clonotypes between healthy human individuals. Assay used: immunoSEQ multiplex PCR; TCRdb lists only in-frame clones, some missing. The sample records about 510,000 clones, approximately 95% being singletons. Source material: naive CD4+ T cells sorted from blood. Every receptor here comes from a woman aged 25 to 39 in good health. Both conserved end residues are part of each CDR3. D genes are given only for firm matches. Size is stated for part of the rows, as once, few or many counts, or as a class when the clone is expanded.

clone_size	d_call	v_call	j_call	cdr3_nt	cdr3_aa
NA	TRBD1	TRBV28	TRBJ1-1	TGTGCCAGCAGTTTGGCCAGGGGGCAGGAGGCTTTCTTT	CASSLARGQEAFF
NA	NA	TRBV28	TRBJ1-2	TGTGCCAGCAGTTTTACCAGCTATGGCTACACCTTC	CASSFTSYGYTF
NA	NA	TRBV5-1	TRBJ2-7	TGCGCCAGCAGCCTCGCGGGCACCACCTACGAGCAGTACTTC	CASSLAGTTYEQYF
NA	NA	TRBV28	TRBJ2-7	TGTGCCAGCACACAAGGGCCACTACCCTCCTACGAGCAGTACTTC	CASTQGPLPSYEQYF
NA	NA	TRBV5-1	TRBJ1-6	TGCGCCAGCAGCTTGGGTAACCGGGTCCACACCAAAGCCTATAATTCACCCCTCCACTTT	CASSLGNRVHTKAYNSPLHF
NA	TRBD1	TRBV30	TRBJ1-3	TGTGCCTGGAGTGCAGGGGGCAGTCCACTCTCTGGAAACACCATATATTTT	CAWSAGGSPLSGNTIYF
NA	NA	TRBV10-2	TRBJ1-2	TGCGCCAGCAGCGGTGTGGGCAGGGGCTATGGCTACACCTTC	CASSGVGRGYGYTF
NA	NA	TRBV5-4	TRBJ2-7	TGTGCCAGCAGTCCCACTACCGGGGGGCACTACGAGCAGTACTTC	CASSPTTGGHYEQYF
NA	NA	TRBV25-1	TRBJ2-1	TGTGCCAGCAGTGAATCTGGTAGCTCCTACAATGAGCAGTTCTTC	CASSESGSSYNEQFF
NA	TRBD1	TRBV11-3	TRBJ2-2	TGTGCCAGCAGCAGTGGGACAGGGGTTAGCGGGGAGCTGTTTTTT	CASSSGTGVSGELFF
NA	TRBD1	TRBV28	TRBJ2-7	TGTGCCAGCAGTATTATTGGACAGGGCTGGGGCGAGCAGTACTTC	CASSIIGQGWGEQYF
NA	TRBD2	TRBV29-1	TRBJ2-7	TGCAGCGTGGCCGGGACTAGCGGGAGCTACGAGCAGTACTTC	CSVAGTSGSYEQYF
NA	TRBD1	TRBV28	TRBJ2-7	TGTGCCAGCAGTACAATAGCAGGGGGCGATTCCCACGAGCAGTACTTC	CASSTIAGGDSHEQYF
NA	NA	TRBV29-1	TRBJ1-3	TGCAGCGTTGGCACACAGGGCTCTGGAAACACCATATATTTT	CSVGTQGSGNTIYF
once	NA	TRBV27	TRBJ2-7	TGTGCCAGCACCCCAGGGGATGGGACCGTGACCTACGAGCAGTACTTC	CASTPGDGTVTYEQYF
NA	NA	TRBV9	TRBJ2-2	TGTGCCAGCAGCGGGGGACAAATTAACACCGGGGAGCTGTTTTTT	CASSGGQINTGELFF
NA	NA	TRBV28	TRBJ1-5	TGTGCCAGCAGTTTCGGGGCCGCAGGGTCGCAGCCCCAGCATTTT	CASSFGAAGSQPQHF
NA	TRBD1	TRBV27	TRBJ1-1	TGTGCCAGCAGGGACGACAGGGATCAAGCTTTCTTT	CASRDDRDQAFF
NA	TRBD1	TRBV4-1	TRBJ1-2	TGCGCCAGCAGCCAAGTACAGGGGGCGCGTGGCTACACCTTC	CASSQVQGARGYTF
NA	TRBD1	TRBV28	TRBJ2-7	TGTGCCAGCAGTTTAGGCCAGGGGGCCGACGAGCAGTACTTC	CASSLGQGADEQYF
NA	NA	TRBV7-3	TRBJ2-7	TGTGCCAGCAGCTTAACGGTCAGCAGATCCTACGAGCAGTACTTC	CASSLTVSRSYEQYF
NA	TRBD2	TRBV28	TRBJ2-1	TGTGCCAGCAGTTTCCTAGCGGGGGAGCAGTTCTTC	CASSFLAGEQFF
NA	NA	TRBV29-1	TRBJ2-1	TGCAGCGTTCGAAGATCCAATGAGCAGTTCTTC	CSVRRSNEQFF
NA	NA	TRBV19	TRBJ1-1	TGTGCCAGTAGTATAGATGGGACCCTTGAAGCTTTCTTT	CASSIDGTLEAFF
NA	TRBD1	TRBV10-3	TRBJ2-7	TGTGCCATCAGTGAACGGCAGGGGGTTCACGAGCAGTACTTC	CAISERQGVHEQYF
NA	TRBD2	TRBV28	TRBJ2-7	TGTGCCAGCAGGGGACCGGGACTAGCGGGACCCCAGTACTTC	CASRGPGLAGPQYF
once	NA	TRBV21-1	TRBJ2-3	TGTGCCAGCAGCAAAATAAGCGGACCTAGCACAGATACGCAGTATTTT	CASSKISGPSTDTQYF
NA	NA	TRBV7-9	TRBJ1-5	TGTGCCAGCAGCTTATCGGGGGGTGATCAGCCCCAGCATTTT	CASSLSGGDQPQHF
NA	NA	TRBV29-1	TRBJ2-1	TGCAGCGTACCCACAAGGAGTTGGGACAATGAGCAGTTCTTC	CSVPTRSWDNEQFF
NA	TRBD2	TRBV4-1	TRBJ2-1	TGCGCCAGCAGAAGCACTAGCGGGAGGGTCGCCGATGAGCAGTTCTTC	CASRSTSGRVADEQFF
NA	TRBD2	TRBV18	TRBJ2-1	TGTGCCAGCTCCCCGGTGGTAGCGGGCAATGAGCAGTTCTTC	CASSPVVAGNEQFF
NA	NA	TRBV19	TRBJ1-4	TGTGCCAGTAGTATGGCTAATGAAAAACTGTTTTTT	CASSMANEKLFF
NA	NA	TRBV11-3	TRBJ1-5	TGTGCCAGCAGCTTATACCGAGGGCCCCAGCATTTT	CASSLYRGPQHF
NA	TRBD2	TRBV19	TRBJ2-7	TGTGCCAGTAGTTCAGGACTAGCGGGAACCTACGAGCAGTACTTC	CASSSGLAGTYEQYF
NA	NA	TRBV5-8	TRBJ2-7	TGTGCCAGCAGCTCGGACGGGCTAGGGAAAGAAAGCTCCTACGAGCAGTACTTC	CASSSDGLGKESSYEQYF
NA	NA	TRBV9	TRBJ2-2	TGTGCCAGCAGCTTTCAACCCGTTTGGGGAGGAAACACCGGGGAGCTGTTTTTT	CASSFQPVWGGNTGELFF
NA	TRBD1	TRBV7-2	TRBJ2-7	TGTGCCAGCAGCTTGGGAACCGGGACAGGATCCTACGAGCAGTACTTC	CASSLGTGTGSYEQYF
NA	TRBD2	TRBV10-1	TRBJ2-1	TGCGCCAGCAGTGCAATGCGAGTAGCGGGACATTACAATGAGCAGTTCTTC	CASSAMRVAGHYNEQFF
NA	NA	TRBV7-9	TRBJ2-7	TGTGCCAGCAGCCCCCCTGAGGGGGTCCCGGCTTCCTACGAGCAGTACTTC	CASSPPEGVPASYEQYF
NA	NA	TRBV6-5	TRBJ1-4	TGTGCCCCAGTGAAGACGGGGAATGAAAAACTGTTTTTT	CAPVKTGNEKLFF
once	TRBD1	TRBV28	TRBJ1-2	TGTGCCAGCAGTTCCCCATTGAGACAGGGTAACGGCTACACCTTC	CASSSPLRQGNGYTF
NA	TRBD1	TRBV4-1	TRBJ2-5	TGCGCCAGCAGCCAAGTCCCTATAGACAGGGGCGAGATCCAAGAGACCCAGTACTTC	CASSQVPIDRGEIQETQYF
NA	NA	TRBV5-1	TRBJ2-7	TGCGCCAGCAGCAAACGGGTCACCTACGAGCAGTACTTC	CASSKRVTYEQYF
NA	TRBD1	TRBV18	TRBJ1-4	TGTGCCAGCTCACCACCGAACAGGGGGCCTGGAGAAAAACTGTTTTTT	CASSPPNRGPGEKLFF
NA	NA	TRBV6-5	TRBJ1-2	TGTGCCAGCAGGTCAAGGGGGTATGGCTACACCTTC	CASRSRGYGYTF
NA	NA	TRBV6-5	TRBJ2-3	TGTGCCAGCAGGAGGGCGGGGAGCACAGATACGCAGTATTTT	CASRRAGSTDTQYF
NA	NA	TRBV5-1	TRBJ1-6	TGCGCCAGCAGCGCGAGTAATTCACCCCTCCACTTT	CASSASNSPLHF
NA	TRBD1	TRBV10-3	TRBJ2-7	TGTGCCATCAGCGGGACAGGATCCACCTACGAGCAGTACTTC	CAISGTGSTYEQYF
once	TRBD2	TRBV7-9	TRBJ2-5	TGTGCCAGCAGCTTATGGAAGGGCAGGCGGGAGGCTCAAGAGACCCAGTACTTC	CASSLWKGRREAQETQYF
NA	TRBD2	TRBV2	TRBJ2-5	TGTGCCAGCGGTAGGGGTAGCGGGAAAGGGGAGACCCAGTACTTC	CASGRGSGKGETQYF